The sequence of this T cell receptor beta chain was determined in a study of blood T cells in healthy people across ages. Broader study findings: TCR beta diversity tracked closely with naive T cell percentage.

Comments on this clonotype: Its antigen is undetermined.

Combining a sample-barcoded 5' primer with a J-beta primer mix, a second PCR ran for roughly 7 to 12 cycles. TCRdb reanalysed the 5' RACE reads using MiXCR and keeps one entry per CDR3 protein. The sample holds about 1.4 million distinct CDR3 sequences; approximately 60% are singletons and the top ten take 6.5% to 8%. The CDR3 is 17 amino acids. Germline loops: CDR1 LGHNA, CDR2 YSLEER. The trim removed 0 bases at V and 8 bases at J, leaving 13 bases unmatched. The clonotype comes from a man aged 18 to 35 in good health. This chain links TRBV4-3 with TRBJ2-1; 7 bases line up with TRBD2. Sequencing used blood. In nucleotides, the CDR3 is TGCGCCAGCAGCCAAGAGACGGGGGGAAATCCTCAGGATGAGCAGTTCTTC. Translating it yields CASSQETGGNPQDEQFF.